The 5 T cell receptor beta chains listed next were all sequenced from one sample in a study of blood T cell repertoires in COVID-19. The repertoire was sequenced with immunoSEQ multiplex PCR; TCRdb's copy has only in-frame clones and lacks some. The data show roughly 120,000 clones, with 71% seen just once and around 0.9% held by the top ten. The specimen was peripheral blood. These receptors came from a human donor with acute or convalescent COVID-19. The donor label of this sample is uncertain.

The rearrangement links TRBV4-1 to TRBJ1-3; a weak D match, TRBD1 (6 bases). The CDR3 loop spans 15 amino acids. Trimming pared 4 bases from V and 4 bases from J, leaving 14 bases between. Germline CDR1 reads MGHRA; CDR2 reads YSYEKL. The CDR3 loop is CASSLSRTEGNTIYF. The CDR3 coding sequence is TGCGCCAGCAGCCTATCGCGGACAGAGGGAAACACCATATATTTT.

This chain links TRBV11-2 with TRBJ1-4, with D perhaps TRBD1 (5 bases). Germline CDR1 SGHAT, CDR2 FQNNGV. V lost 3 bases to trimming and J lost 8 bases, with 10 bases between them. The CDR3 contains 13 residues. Here the CDR3 DNA reads TGTGCCAGCAGCTTGGGGTCAGGGGAAAAACTGTTTTTT. Its protein is CASSLGSGEKLFF. Drawing the rest from reference TRBV11-2 and TRBJ1-4, the complete variable domain is EAGVAQSPRYKIIEKRQSVAFWCNPISGHATLYWYQQILGQGPKLLIQFQNNGVVDDSQLPKDRFSAERLKGVDSTLKIQPAKLEDSAVYLCASSLGSGEKLFFGSGTQLSVL.

This clone has more than one count but fewer than ten. This sequence joins TRBV4-2 and TRBJ2-2; the match to TRBD2 covers 12 bases. Trimming removed 5 bases from V and 5 bases from J; junction bases left unmatched: 15. Germline V gene data show CDR1 as LGHNA and CDR2 as YNFKEQ. The CDR3 covers 19 residues. Written as DNA, the CDR3 is TGTGCCAGCAGCGAACATGTGTCTAGCGGGGGGGCTTTTACCGGGGAGCTGTTTTTT. This sequence encodes CASSEHVSSGGAFTGELFF.

The chain is built from TRBV7-8 and TRBJ1-1; D not certain. CDR3 length: 15 residues. Germline CDR1 and CDR2: SGHVS and FQNEAQ. Trimming stripped 1 base from V and 0 bases from J, with 9 bases between. The CDR3, as DNA: TGTGCCAGCAGCTTAGGAGCACAGCTGAACACTGAAGCTTTCTTT. Translating gives CASSLGAQLNTEAFF.

CDR3 region: CSVRRETQYF. DNA of the CDR3: TGCAGCGTTAGGCGGGAGACCCAGTACTTC. The V call is TRBV29-1, the J call TRBJ2-5; D unresolved. CDR1 is SQVTM and CDR2 is ANQGSEA in the germline V gene. CDR3 size: 10 residues. Trimming removed 5 bases at V and 5 bases at J, with 6 bases between. The full variable domain, in which reference TRBV29-1 and TRBJ2-5 provide the parts outside the CDR3, is SAVISQKPSRDICQRGTSLTIQCQVDSQVTMMFWYRQQPGQSLTLIATANQGSEATYESGFVIDKFPISRPNLTFSTLTVSNMSPEDSSIYLCSVRRETQYFGPGTRLLVL.